These 19 T cell receptor beta chains originate from one sample sequenced in a study of blood T cells in healthy people across ages. A second PCR of 7 to 11 cycles used a sample-barcoded 5' primer and a J-beta primer mix. TCRdb redid the calling of the 5' RACE reads with MiXCR, one entry per CDR3 protein. The sample includes around 990,000 distinct CDR3 sequences, under 40% of them seen just once. Sequencing input: blood. The receptors stem from a man between 18 and 35 years old in good health.

There are many counts of this clonotype. The chain joins TRBV9 to TRBJ2-1; D remains ambiguous. The CDR3 spans 13 residues. From germline, CDR1 is SGDLS and CDR2 YYNGEE. The V gene lost 4 bases and the J gene lost 7 bases, with 12 bases spanning the gap. The CDR3 nucleotides read TGTGCCAGCAGCCTCGCCGCGCTAAATGAGCAGTTCTTC. Encoded protein: CASSLAALNEQFF.

Comments on this clonotype: Just one base apart from a much larger clone, this may be a read error. This sequence joins TRBV4-1 and TRBJ2-3, with D perhaps matching TRBD1 or TRBD2 (5 bases each). The CDR3 is made up of 17 amino acids. CDR1 is MGHRA and CDR2 is YSYEKL in the germline V gene. CDR3 residues: CAGSQDRDLPTGDTQYF. CDR3 coding DNA: TGCGCCGGCAGCCAGGACCGGGACCTCCCGACCGGAGATACGCAGTATTTT.

The rearrangement links TRBV6-5 to TRBJ1-1; no firm D call. Looked up from germline, CDR1 is MNHEY and CDR2 is SVGAGI. The CDR3 consists of 14 residues. V dropped 5 bases and J dropped 1 base, with 11 bases sitting between them. The CDR3 coding sequence is TGTGCCAGCAGTGACCGTGGCGCGAACACTGAAGCTTTCTTT. Translating it yields CASSDRGANTEAFF.

V usage is TRBV9 and J usage is TRBJ1-1; the D gene is possibly TRBD1 (5 bases). Per the germline V gene, CDR1 is SGDLS and CDR2 is YYNGEE. The CDR3 has 12 amino acids. The ends were cut back, 3 bases at V and 6 bases at J, with 9 bases in the middle. The CDR3 here is CASSGRQSEAFF. The DNA for the CDR3 is TGTGCCAGCAGCGGCCGACAGTCTGAAGCTTTCTTT.

The chain couples TRBV15 to TRBJ1-1; no reliable D call. Germline V gene sequence: CDR1 LNHNV, CDR2 YYDKDF (reference sequence). This CDR3 spans 15 amino acids. The ends were cut back, 0 bases at V and 0 bases at J, with 8 bases in the middle. CDR3: CATSRDRALNTEAFF. CDR3 DNA: TGTGCCACCAGCAGAGATAGGGCACTGAACACTGAAGCTTTCTTT.

The genes are TRBV2 and TRBJ2-5; 7 bases agree with TRBD2. J lost 11 bases, V lost 2 bases, and 14 bases had no gene match. The CDR3 has 15 residues. Germline lookup yields CDR1 SNHLY and CDR2 FYNNEI. CDR3 coding DNA: TGTGCCAGCAGTGAATTGGGGGGGGACTCTAATGAGCAGTACTTC. Encoded protein: CASSELGGDSNEQYF.

This clonotype was detected many times. The rearrangement links TRBV29-1 to TRBJ2-3; D gene unclear. Trimming removed 2 bases at V and 0 bases at J, with 12 bases between. The CDR3 runs 15 residues. Per germline, CDR1 SQVTM and CDR2 ANQGSEA. In nucleotides, the CDR3 is TGCAGCGTTGAAAAGTCTAGTCGTAGCACAGATACGCAGTATTTT. Protein sequence: CSVEKSSRSTDTQYF.

The rearrangement links TRBV12-3 or TRBV12-4 to TRBJ1-3; unclear D gene. The CDR3 length is 14 residues. Trimming removed 5 bases at V and 2 bases at J, with 10 bases between. The CDR3 here is CASSVGTAGNTIYF. The CDR3 DNA follows: TGTGCCAGCAGTGTAGGAACAGCTGGAAACACCATATATTTT.

This clonotype was observed a handful of times. The rearrangement links TRBV6-2 or TRBV6-3 to TRBJ2-1, with 7 bases identical to TRBD1. J lost 13 bases, V lost 2 bases, and 2 bases had no gene match. Germline V CDR1 and CDR2: MNHEY, SVGEGT. The CDR3 covers 11 residues. CDR3 protein: CASSYGDSQFF. In DNA form, the CDR3 reads TGTGCCAGCAGTTACGGGGACAGCCAGTTCTTC.

The rearrangement uses TRBV7-2 and TRBJ2-7; TRBD2 aligns across 9 bases. The V gene end was trimmed by 5 bases and the J gene end by 4 bases; junction bases not matched to a gene: 3. CDR3 length: 13 residues. CDR1 is SGHTA, CDR2 FQGNSA, per germline. CDR3 region: CASSTSGGYEQYF. The CDR3 DNA is TGTGCCAGCAGCACGAGCGGGGGGTACGAGCAGTACTTC. Variable domain in full (rest from reference TRBV7-2 and TRBJ2-7): GAGVSQSPSNKVTEKGKDVELRCDPISGHTALYWYRQSLGQGLEFLIYFQGNSAPDKSGLPSDRFSAERTGGSVSTLTIQRTQQEDSAVYLCASSTSGGYEQYFGPGTRLTVT.

This sequence joins TRBV20-1 and TRBJ1-1; D gene ambiguous. The germline V gene encodes CDR1 DFQATT and CDR2 SNEGSKA (reference sequence). This CDR3 has 12 amino acids. V lost 1 base, J lost 1 base, and 4 bases lay in between. CDR3 DNA: TGCAGTGCTAGAGGGTCGAACACTGAAGCTTTCTTT. It encodes CSARGSNTEAFF.

The chain combines TRBV6-6 with TRBJ1-5; D perhaps matches TRBD1 (5 bases). V was pared by 4 bases and J by 3 bases, with 10 bases between. The CDR3 covers 14 residues. Looked up from germline, CDR1 is MNHNY and CDR2 is SVGAGI (reference sequence). The CDR3 DNA is TGTGCCAGCAGTTCTCAGGGTAACAATCAGCCCCAGCATTTT. This sequence encodes CASSSQGNNQPQHF.

As to this clonotype: A read error is possible here, since a much larger clone lies one base away. This chain uses TRBV6-2 or TRBV6-3 with TRBJ1-1, with D perhaps TRBD1 (6 bases). This CDR3 region has 13 residues. Germline V gene sequence: CDR1 MNHEY, CDR2 SVGEGT. CDR3 region: CASGYRENTEAFF. The CDR3 bases are TGTGCCAGCGGTTACAGGGAGAACACTGAAGCTTTCTTT.

This clonotype was counted at least ten times. The rearrangement links TRBV4-3 to TRBJ2-1, with D uncertain. The CDR3 sequence is 17 residues long. V lost 1 base, J lost 4 bases, and 17 bases lay in between. Germline CDR1 is LGHNA and CDR2 is YSLEER. The CDR3 region has the DNA TGCGCCAGCAGCCAAGTGGTGTCTGGGAAACAATACAATGAGCAGTTCTTC. Its translation: CASSQVVSGKQYNEQFF.

V gene TRBV12-3 or TRBV12-4 combines with J gene TRBJ2-3; no reliable D call. V was clipped by 3 bases and J by 5 bases, with 12 bases between them. This CDR3 contains 14 residues. CDR3 in DNA: TGTGCCAGCAGTTTGAGAAGGTACAAAGATACGCAGTATTTT. Amino acids: CASSLRRYKDTQYF.

This rearrangement joins TRBV12-3 or TRBV12-4 to TRBJ2-1; no definite D call. The germline V and J ends were trimmed by 6 bases and 7 bases, with 13 bases remaining between them. The CDR3 runs to 13 residues. The CDR3 DNA is TGTGCCAGCAGCCGCCGGAGAGTAAATGAGCAGTTCTTC. Protein sequence: CASSRRRVNEQFF.

The rearrangement joins TRBV4-1 to TRBJ1-4; D remains unclear. Germline V lookup: CDR1 MGHRA, CDR2 YSYEKL. Trimming took 3 bases from V and 8 from J, leaving 13 bases between them. The CDR3 sequence is 14 residues long. The CDR3 protein is CASSHALREEKLFF. The CDR3 nucleotides read TGCGCCAGCAGCCATGCGTTAAGGGAAGAAAAACTGTTTTTT.

The chain employs TRBV27 and TRBJ1-2, with D hard to call. V was cut by 0 bases and J by 8 bases, with 13 bases left in between. Germline CDR1 and CDR2: MNHEY and SMNVEV (reference sequence). This CDR3 comprises 14 residues. CDR3 amino acids: CASSLSVRAGGYTF. The DNA for the CDR3 is TGTGCCAGCAGTTTATCAGTGAGGGCCGGAGGCTACACCTTC.

This clonotype was seen more than once but under ten times. The chain links TRBV6-2 or TRBV6-3 to TRBJ2-1; D possibly corresponds to TRBD2 (6 bases). The length of the CDR3 is 16 residues. Germline values: CDR1 MNHEY, CDR2 SVGEGT. The ends were cut back, 2 bases at V and 5 bases at J, with 16 bases in the middle. The CDR3: CASSYPGGSGHNEQFF. The CDR3 DNA sequence: TGTGCCAGCAGTTACCCAGGAGGGTCTGGACACAATGAGCAGTTCTTC.